Each of the 32 T cell receptor beta chains below was sequenced from the same sample in a study of shared clonotypes between healthy human individuals. This table comes from immunoSEQ multiplex PCR, and its TCRdb copy is limited to in-frame clones, with some not included. The repertoire includes about 2,500,000 clones, approximately 90% of them detected once, and about 0.13% sits in the top ten. The sample comprised naive CD4+ T cells sorted from blood. Subset reported: CD45RA+ positively selected. These receptors originate from a man younger than 35 in good health.

The V gene is TRBV6-1, the J gene TRBJ2-7; D uncertain. Trimming cost V 7 bases and J 2 bases, with 9 bases left between them. The CDR3 has 12 residues. The germline V gene encodes CDR1 MNHNS and CDR2 SASEGT. CDR3 region: CASKKFPYEQYF. In DNA, the CDR3 is TGTGCCAGCAAAAAATTCCCCTACGAGCAGTACTTC.

The chain recombines TRBV7-9 with TRBJ2-7, with D unclear. V was cut by 4 bases and J by 2 bases, with 18 bases left in between. The CDR3 sequence is 16 residues long. From germline, CDR1 is SEHNR and CDR2 FQNEAQ (reference sequence). The CDR3 coding sequence is TGTGCCAGCAGCTCCAGTAGCACAGCTGGGGCCTACGAGCAGTACTTC. Translated: CASSSSSTAGAYEQYF.

The rearrangement uses TRBV6-1 and TRBJ1-1; D uncertain. V was clipped by 4 bases and J by 3 bases, with 15 bases between them. This CDR3 spans 15 amino acids. The V gene's germline CDR1 is MNHNS and CDR2 SASEGT. Here the CDR3 reads CASSVAGSGYTEAFF. The CDR3 region has the DNA TGTGCCAGCAGTGTGGCAGGTAGTGGGTACACTGAAGCTTTCTTT.

This chain connects TRBV25-1 to TRBJ2-3; 10 nucleotides line up with TRBD1. V lost 8 bases to trimming and J lost 5 bases; unmatched junction nucleotides: 4. CDR1 and CDR2 (germline): MGHDK, SYGVNS. The CDR3 runs 13 residues. CDR3: CASRQGAGDTQYF. In nucleotides, the CDR3 is TGTGCCAGCCGACAGGGGGCTGGAGATACGCAGTATTTT.

The chain combines TRBV19 with TRBJ2-1; D may be TRBD2 (5 bases). With 6 bases removed from V and 0 bases from J, the gap between germline ends came to 12 bases. In germline, CDR1 is LNHDA, CDR2 SQIVND (reference sequence). The CDR3 spans 15 residues. The CDR3 is CASREAEYSYNEQFF. For the CDR3, the DNA is TGTGCCAGTAGGGAAGCGGAATACTCCTACAATGAGCAGTTCTTC.

The V and J genes are TRBV10-3 and TRBJ1-2; TRBD1 might be the D (5 bases). CDR1 and CDR2 (germline): ENHRY, SYGVKD. V was pared by 5 bases and J by 3 bases, with 13 bases between. This CDR3 has 14 residues. CDR3 sequence (DNA): TGTGCCATCAGTAGGAGGGACGGGGACTATGGCTACACCTTC. It yields the protein CAISRRDGDYGYTF.

V usage is TRBV14 and J usage is TRBJ2-1; D may be TRBD1 (6 bases). The CDR3 runs to 16 residues. CDR1 SGHDN and CDR2 FVKESK come from the germline V gene. V dropped 1 base and J dropped 6 bases, with 16 bases sitting between them. The CDR3 bases are TGTGCCAGCAGCCAAGTTAGGTCCCAAGGGGGCAATGAGCAGTTCTTC. This gives the protein CASSQVRSQGGNEQFF.

This chain joins TRBV2 and TRBJ2-5; D is perhaps TRBD2 (6 bases). Trimming left V 9 bases short and J 4 bases short, with 15 bases between. The CDR3 totals 13 residues. In germline, CDR1 is SNHLY, CDR2 FYNNEI. For the CDR3, the DNA is TGTGCCAGTACTGAAGCGGGCGGAGAGACCCAGTACTTC. Translated: CASTEAGGETQYF.

This clone was observed a single time. The V gene is TRBV2, the J gene TRBJ1-1; tentative D call: TRBD1 (5 bases). V lost 6 bases, J lost 1 base, and 9 bases lay in between. Per the germline V gene, CDR1 is SNHLY and CDR2 is FYNNEI. CDR3 size: 13 residues. The CDR3 here is CASSQTENTEAFF. CDR3 nucleotide sequence: TGTGCCAGCAGCCAGACAGAGAACACTGAAGCTTTCTTT.

CDR3 coding DNA: TGTGCCATCAGGAGCCGGGACAGTAGCTCCTACGAGCAGTACTTC. Translated, it gives CAIRSRDSSSYEQYF. The J gene is TRBJ2-7, the V gene TRBV10-3; TRBD1 matches 7 bases. This CDR3 comprises 15 residues. Germline V lookup: CDR1 ENHRY, CDR2 SYGVKD. Trimming cost V 6 bases and J 0 bases; bases outside gene matches: 8.

The chain couples TRBV5-5 to TRBJ2-1; TRBD1 is a possible D gene (6 bases). CDR1 SGHKS and CDR2 YYEKEE come from the germline V gene (reference sequence). The V and J ends lost 0 bases and 14 bases respectively, with 15 bases between them. The CDR3 extends over 13 amino acids. Here the CDR3 DNA reads TGTGCCAGCAGCTTGGGCCAACAGGGAACGGAGTTCTTC. This codes for CASSLGQQGTEFF. The variable domain in full, with the rest retrieved from reference TRBV5-5 and TRBJ2-1, is DAGVTQSPTHLIKTRGQQVTLRCSPISGHKSVSWYQQVLGQGPQFIFQYYEKEERGRGNFPDRFSARQFPNYSSELNVNALLLGDSALYLCASSLGQQGTEFFGPGTRLTVL.

This chain joins TRBV19 and TRBJ2-7; D gene ambiguous. Germline-derived CDR1 and CDR2 are LNHDA and SQIVND (reference sequence). The CDR3 spans 14 residues. V lost 1 base, J lost 1 base, and 8 bases lay in between. The DNA for the CDR3 is TGTGCCAGTAGTATAGCAGGATTGTCCTACGAGCAGTACTTC. Translation: CASSIAGLSYEQYF.

This clone was seen only once. CDR3 region: CASSSAGTDTQYF. For the CDR3, the DNA is TGTGCCAGCAGTTCGGCAGGCACAGATACGCAGTATTTT. The rearrangement joins TRBV6-5 to TRBJ2-3; D is undetermined. The V and J ends lost 4 bases and 1 base respectively, with 6 bases between them. The CDR3 runs 13 residues. Germline CDR1 MNHEY, CDR2 SVGAGI.

This rearrangement joins TRBV5-1 to TRBJ2-1, with 8 bases lining up with TRBD2. Germline CDR1 is SGHRS and CDR2 is YFSETQ. V trimming: 3 bases; J trimming: 6 bases; junction bases outside the gene matches: 5. The CDR3 length is 14 residues. CDR3 nucleotides: TGCGCCAGCAGCTCGACTAGCGCCAGCAATGAGCAGTTCTTC. Translation: CASSSTSASNEQFF.

The gene calls are TRBV6-1 and TRBJ2-7; TRBD1 might be the D (6 bases). From germline, CDR1 is MNHNS and CDR2 SASEGT. V was cut by 4 bases and J by 0 bases, with 10 bases left in between. The CDR3 length is 14 residues. The CDR3 is CASSAGDASYEQYF. The DNA for the CDR3 is TGTGCCAGCAGTGCAGGGGACGCCTCCTACGAGCAGTACTTC.

The V call is TRBV19, the J call TRBJ2-6; the D is unclear. Between the trimmed V and J ends, which lost 5 bases and 4 bases, there was a span of 15 bases. This CDR3 has 16 amino acids. Germline CDR1 LNHDA, CDR2 SQIVND (reference sequence). The CDR3 here is CASSVLGSFGANVLTF. CDR3 nucleotide sequence: TGTGCCAGTAGTGTCTTGGGCTCTTTCGGGGCCAACGTCCTGACTTTC.

Comment on this clone: This CDR3 is also generated by other DNA sequences in the sample. The rearrangement uses TRBV2 and TRBJ2-3; D possibly corresponds to TRBD2 (6 bases). The CDR3 is 11 amino acids. Germline values: CDR1 SNHLY, CDR2 FYNNEI. Trimming cost V 4 bases and J 8 bases, with 7 bases left between them. CDR3 nucleotides: TGTGCCAGCAGTGTGGAGGGTACGCAGTATTTT. Its protein product is CASSVEGTQYF.

The V call is TRBV5-3, the J call TRBJ2-7; D is uncertain. TRBV5-3 is treated as an ORF (open reading frame) with a function not yet certain. The CDR3 covers 15 residues. Trimming removed 4 bases from V and 0 bases from J, with 14 bases in between. The CDR3, as DNA: TGTGCCAGAAGCAAAGGACGCCCGAGCTCCTACGAGCAGTACTTC. This encodes CARSKGRPSSYEQYF.

This chain's CDR3 is CASSEVRSLLETQYF. CDR3 coding DNA: TGTGCCAGCAGTGAAGTACGGAGCCTCCTGGAGACCCAGTACTTC. The J gene is TRBJ2-5, the V gene TRBV2; D uncertain. Per the germline V gene, CDR1 is SNHLY and CDR2 is FYNNEI. V lost 1 base to trimming and J lost 5 bases, with 14 bases between them. The CDR3 has 15 amino acids.

The gene calls are TRBV2 and TRBJ1-1, with TRBD1 as a possible D gene (5 bases). Trimming took 8 bases from V and 1 from J, leaving 17 bases between them. The germline CDR1 and CDR2 sequences are SNHLY and FYNNEI. The length of the CDR3 is 15 residues. DNA of the CDR3: TGTGCCAGCGGTCCTCCGGGGGTCGGGAACACTGAAGCTTTCTTT. Protein: CASGPPGVGNTEAFF.

This chain uses TRBV28 with TRBJ2-7; 8 bases are a match to TRBD1. CDR3 size: 14 residues. Germline CDR1 reads MDHEN; CDR2 reads SYDVKM. Germline trimming cut 6 bases from V and 3 bases from J; bases unmatched to any gene: 7. CDR3 nucleotides: TGTGCCAGCAGCAGGACAGGGTCGATCTACGAGCAGTACTTC. It is translated as CASSRTGSIYEQYF.

The chain combines TRBV28 with TRBJ1-1, with D perhaps matching TRBD1 (6 bases). Germline-derived CDR1 and CDR2 are MDHEN and SYDVKM. V shed 4 bases and J shed 4 bases, with 10 bases lying between them. The CDR3 loop spans 13 amino acids. Here the CDR3 reads CASSSSRGTEAFF. CDR3 bases: TGTGCCAGCAGTTCAAGCAGGGGCACTGAAGCTTTCTTT.

This rearrangement joins TRBV5-1 to TRBJ2-5; possible D gene TRBD2, 6 bases. The end of the DNA aligns better with TRBJ2-7, so the J call may be wrong. Germline V gene data show CDR1 as SGHRS and CDR2 as YFSETQ. This CDR3 has 14 amino acids. As DNA, the CDR3 is TGCGCCAGCAGCCCGGGAGATTCCCCCTACGAGCAGTACTTC. It yields the protein CASSPGDSPYEQYF.

This clone is a singleton in its sample. The rearrangement joins TRBV28 to TRBJ1-3; a weak D match, TRBD1 (6 bases). The CDR3 sequence is 18 residues long. Germline CDR1 MDHEN, CDR2 SYDVKM. Trimming removed 5 bases at V and 0 bases at J, with 20 bases between. CDR3 residues: CASSPGNRAFPSGNTIYF. The CDR3 DNA reads as TGTGCCAGCAGTCCTGGTAACAGGGCCTTCCCCTCTGGAAACACCATATATTTT.

This clone was observed a single time. In the same sample, other DNA sequences code for this CDR3. The V and J genes are TRBV7-8 and TRBJ1-3, with 7 positions matching TRBD1. This CDR3 has 13 residues. V lost 3 bases and J lost 4; bases outside the gene matches: 0. Germline loops: CDR1 SGHVS, CDR2 FQNEAQ. As DNA, the CDR3 is TGTGCCAGCAGCTTGGACAGGGGAAACACCATATATTTT. This encodes CASSLDRGNTIYF.

For this clone: The same CDR3 arises from other DNA sequences in this sample as well. The gene calls are TRBV6-1 and TRBJ1-5, with D uncertain. The CDR3 loop spans 13 amino acids. Germline V lookup: CDR1 MNHNS, CDR2 SASEGT. The germline V and J ends were trimmed by 2 bases and 2 bases, with 4 bases remaining between them. The CDR3 here is CASSEQGNQPQHF. The CDR3 bases are TGTGCCAGCAGTGAACAGGGCAATCAGCCCCAGCATTTT.

CDR3 sequence reads: CASSPRGEPNQPQHF. The CDR3 DNA follows: TGTGCCAGCAGCCCGAGGGGGGAACCCAATCAGCCCCAGCATTTT. V is TRBV5-5 and J is TRBJ1-5, with TRBD1 as a possible D gene (6 bases). Trimming cost V 4 bases and J 3 bases, with 14 bases left between them. CDR1 and CDR2 from the germline V gene are SGHKS and YYEKEE (reference sequence). The CDR3 sequence is 15 residues long.

The chain uses TRBV27 and TRBJ2-1; D may be TRBD2 (5 bases). Trimming cost V 6 bases and J 1 base, with 13 bases left between them. CDR3 length equals 15 residues. Germline lookup yields CDR1 MNHEY and CDR2 SMNVEV (reference sequence). The CDR3: CASRAGLASYNEQFF. The CDR3 DNA reads as TGTGCCAGCAGAGCCGGGCTAGCATCCTACAATGAGCAGTTCTTC.

V gene TRBV2 combines with J gene TRBJ2-1, with 8 bases lining up with TRBD1. J was trimmed by 8 bases and V by 7 bases; bases with no gene match: 16. The CDR3 has 16 residues. Germline assignment: CDR1 SNHLY and CDR2 FYNNEI. In DNA, the CDR3 is TGTGCCAGCAAGTTACAGGGGGTGTTCTCTTCGGATGAGCAGTTCTTC. Protein sequence: CASKLQGVFSSDEQFF.

The genes are TRBV11-2 and TRBJ2-7, with TRBD2 as a possible D gene (6 bases). V lost 3 bases and J lost 0, with 12 bases in between. The CDR3 spans 15 residues. CDR1 is SGHAT, CDR2 FQNNGV, per germline. The CDR3 DNA reads TGTGCCAGCAGCTTGGGGACTTTTAGCTCCTACGAGCAGTACTTC. It specifies CASSLGTFSSYEQYF.

Worth noting for this clone: Other DNA sequences from this sample encode an identical CDR3 as well. V is TRBV11-2 and J is TRBJ2-3; a possible D gene is TRBD2 (5 bases). Germline CDR1 SGHAT, CDR2 FQNNGV. The V gene lost 5 bases and the J gene lost 2 bases, with 11 bases spanning the gap. The CDR3 has 14 residues. The CDR3 reads CASSPGLFTDTQYF. In DNA form, the CDR3 reads TGTGCCAGCAGCCCCGGACTTTTCACAGATACGCAGTATTTT. Looking up the rest from reference TRBV11-2 and TRBJ2-3 gives the full variable domain: EAGVAQSPRYKIIEKRQSVAFWCNPISGHATLYWYQQILGQGPKLLIQFQNNGVVDDSQLPKDRFSAERLKGVDSTLKIQPAKLEDSAVYLCASSPGLFTDTQYFGPGTRLTVL.

The chain links TRBV12-5 to TRBJ1-1, with D hard to call. Trimming pared 2 bases from V and 8 bases from J, leaving 9 bases between. Germline CDR1 and CDR2: LGHNT and FRNRAP. The CDR3 loop spans 12 amino acids. CDR3 residues: CASGLRREEAFF. In DNA form, the CDR3 reads TGTGCTAGTGGTTTGCGAAGAGAGGAAGCTTTCTTT.